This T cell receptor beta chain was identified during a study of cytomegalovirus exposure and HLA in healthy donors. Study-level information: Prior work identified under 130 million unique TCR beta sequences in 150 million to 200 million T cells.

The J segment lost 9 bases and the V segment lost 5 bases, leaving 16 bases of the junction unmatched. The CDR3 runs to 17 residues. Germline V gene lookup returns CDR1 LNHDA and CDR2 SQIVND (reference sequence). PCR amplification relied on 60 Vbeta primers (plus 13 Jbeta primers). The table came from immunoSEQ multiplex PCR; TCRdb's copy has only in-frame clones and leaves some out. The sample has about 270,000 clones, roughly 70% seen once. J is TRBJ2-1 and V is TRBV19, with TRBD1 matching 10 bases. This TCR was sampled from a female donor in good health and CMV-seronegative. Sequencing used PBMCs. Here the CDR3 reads CASSSPPGQGLIGEQFF. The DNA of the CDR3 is TGTGCCAGTAGTTCCCCCCCGGGACAGGGGCTTATAGGTGAGCAGTTCTTC.